The entry that follows covers one T cell receptor (beta chain) sequence. With 6 bases clipped from V and 1 base from J, the junction kept 3 bases outside the gene matches. Germline assignment: CDR1 SNHLY and CDR2 FYNNEI. CDR3 length: 15 residues. This entry is derived from a study of graft-versus-host responses after intestinal transplantation. The table came from immunoSEQ multiplex PCR; TCRdb's copy has only in-frame clones and leaves some out. The sample lists tens of thousands of clones, around four fifths occurring once. The chain combines TRBV2 with TRBJ2-3, with 11 bases identical to TRBD1. The TCR originated in a human patient who received an intestinal transplant, so some T cells may come from the graft donor. The source was PBMCs, collected about 990 days after transplant. In nucleotides, the CDR3 is TGTGCCAGCAGGGACAGGGGGCGAGGCACAGATACGCAGTATTTT. This codes for CASRDRGRGTDTQYF.